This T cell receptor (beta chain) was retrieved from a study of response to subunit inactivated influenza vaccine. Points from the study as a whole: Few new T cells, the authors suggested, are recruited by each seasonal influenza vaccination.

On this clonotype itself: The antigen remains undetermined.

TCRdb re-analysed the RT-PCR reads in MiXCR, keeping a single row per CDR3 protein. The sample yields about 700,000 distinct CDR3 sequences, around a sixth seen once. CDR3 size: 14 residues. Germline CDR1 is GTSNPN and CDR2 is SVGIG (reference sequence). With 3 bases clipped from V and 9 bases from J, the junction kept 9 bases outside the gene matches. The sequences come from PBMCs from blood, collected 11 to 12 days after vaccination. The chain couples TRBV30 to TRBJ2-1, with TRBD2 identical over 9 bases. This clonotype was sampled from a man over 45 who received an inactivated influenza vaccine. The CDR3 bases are TGTGCCTGGAGGGACCCTAGCGGGATAGGTGAGCAGTTCTTC. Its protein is CAWRDPSGIGEQFF.